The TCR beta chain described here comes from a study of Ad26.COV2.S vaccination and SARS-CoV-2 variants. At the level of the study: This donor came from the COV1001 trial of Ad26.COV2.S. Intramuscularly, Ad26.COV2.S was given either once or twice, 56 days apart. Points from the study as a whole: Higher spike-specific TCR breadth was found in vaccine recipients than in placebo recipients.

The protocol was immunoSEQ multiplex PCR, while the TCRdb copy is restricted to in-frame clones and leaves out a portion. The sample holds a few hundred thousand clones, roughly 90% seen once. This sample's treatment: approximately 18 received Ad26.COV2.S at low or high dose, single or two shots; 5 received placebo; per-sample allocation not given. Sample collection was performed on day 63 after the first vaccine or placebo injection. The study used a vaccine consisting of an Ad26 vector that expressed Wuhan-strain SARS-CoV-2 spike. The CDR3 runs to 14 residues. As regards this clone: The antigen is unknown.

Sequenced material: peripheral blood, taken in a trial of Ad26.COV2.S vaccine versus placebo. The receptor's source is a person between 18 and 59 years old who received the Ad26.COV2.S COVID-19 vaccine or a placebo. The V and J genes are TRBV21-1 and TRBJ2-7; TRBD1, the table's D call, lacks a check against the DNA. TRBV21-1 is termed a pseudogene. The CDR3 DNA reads TGTGCCAGCAGCAAAGCGCTGGCAGGGTACGAGCAGTACTTC. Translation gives CASSKALAGYEQYF.